These T cell receptor beta chains were read from a single sample in a study of cytomegalovirus exposure and HLA in healthy donors. Sequencing used immunoSEQ multiplex PCR; TCRdb keeps in-frame clones, though not all of them. The data show some 99,000 clones, roughly 79% seen once. Sequenced: PBMCs. The receptor set was obtained from a woman in her twenties or thirties in good health and CMV-seronegative. Both conserved end residues are part of each CDR3. The order of the fields is CDR3 length, J gene, V gene, clone size, D gene, CDR3 protein, CDR3 DNA. A D gene is named only where the DNA matches it firmly. The listing skips clone size in some rows; elsewhere it reads once, few, many or a size class.

>13|TRBJ2-3|TRBV5-6|NA|NA
CASSPSVTDTQYF
TGTGCCAGCAGCCCTAGCGTCACAGATACGCAGTATTTT
>19|TRBJ2-1|TRBV5-5|few|TRBD2
CASSFGLAGVLGYYNEQFF
TGTGCCAGCAGCTTTGGATTAGCGGGAGTACTCGGGTACTACAATGAGCAGTTCTTC
>15|TRBJ2-2|TRBV5-1|NA|TRBD1
CASSLGGQITGELFF
TGCGCCAGCAGCTTGGGGGGACAGATTACCGGGGAGCTGTTTTTT
>15|TRBJ1-5|TRBV15|NA|NA
CATSRDIEGNQPQHF
TGTGCCACCAGCAGAGATATAGAGGGCAATCAGCCCCAGCATTTT
>14|TRBJ1-1|TRBV5-1|NA|NA
CASSLRVGNTEAFF
TGCGCCAGCAGCTTACGGGTCGGGAACACTGAAGCTTTCTTT
>15|TRBJ2-5|TRBV19|NA|TRBD1
CASSRMRGGVETQYF
TGTGCCAGTAGCCGTATGAGAGGGGGCGTTGAGACCCAGTACTTC
>15|TRBJ1-5|TRBV27|NA|TRBD1
CASSPWGQSNQPQHF
TGTGCCAGCAGTCCCTGGGGACAGAGCAATCAGCCCCAGCATTTT
>11|TRBJ2-7|TRBV9|NA|NA
CASSVRYEQYF
TGTGCCAGCAGCGTTCGGTACGAGCAGTACTTC
>15|TRBJ2-3|TRBV6-4|NA|TRBD1
CASSDGQGSTDTQYF
TGTGCCAGCAGTGACGGACAGGGGAGCACAGATACGCAGTATTTT
>16|TRBJ2-1|TRBV10-3|NA|TRBD2
CAISGLAGGVLNEQFF
TGTGCCATCAGTGGCTTAGCGGGAGGGGTCCTCAATGAGCAGTTCTTC
>14|TRBJ2-4|TRBV7-2|NA|TRBD2
CASSEGFSGGIQYF
TGTGCCAGCAGCGAGGGGTTCTCGGGAGGCATTCAGTACTTC
>17|TRBJ2-5|TRBV18|NA|TRBD2
CASSLVAGGMKQETQYF
TGTGCCAGCTCACTCGTAGCGGGAGGCATGAAACAAGAGACCCAGTACTTC
>15|TRBJ1-2|TRBV5-1|NA|TRBD1
CASSYSGTGGESYTF
TGCGCCAGCAGCTACTCCGGGACAGGGGGCGAAAGCTACACCTTC
>16|TRBJ2-3|TRBV7-2|NA|TRBD2
CASSLHPAGSTDTQYF
TGTGCCAGCAGCTTACACCCAGCGGGAAGCACAGATACGCAGTATTTT
>14|TRBJ2-1|TRBV19|NA|TRBD2
CASSIGGTSNEQFF
TGTGCCAGTAGTATAGGCGGGACTAGCAATGAGCAGTTCTTC
>19|TRBJ2-6|TRBV9|NA|TRBD1
CASSVGRQGLNSGANVLTF
TGTGCCAGCAGCGTAGGGAGACAGGGGTTAAACTCTGGGGCCAACGTCCTGACTTTC
>15|TRBJ2-7|TRBV6-5|NA|NA
CASKLQASSSYEQYF
TGTGCCAGCAAACTACAGGCTTCAAGCTCCTACGAGCAGTACTTC
>17|TRBJ2-2|TRBV18|NA|TRBD1
CASSPPVRRGRTGELFF
TGTGCCAGCTCACCACCGGTACGCAGGGGGCGAACCGGGGAGCTGTTTTTT
>15|TRBJ2-1|TRBV7-6|few|TRBD2
CASSFGTSGNNEQFF
TGTGCCAGCAGCTTCGGGACTAGCGGGAATAATGAGCAGTTCTTC
>19|TRBJ2-7|TRBV13|NA|TRBD2
CASSLYLGLAGSIAYEQYF
TGTGCCAGCAGCTTGTACCTGGGACTAGCGGGATCCATTGCCTACGAGCAGTACTTC
>13|TRBJ2-1|TRBV5-1|NA|TRBD1
CASSGDRGNEQFF
TGCGCCAGCAGCGGGGACAGGGGCAATGAGCAGTTCTTC
>13|TRBJ2-1|TRBV7-2|NA|NA
CASSLAARTEQFF
TGTGCCAGCAGCTTAGCGGCTAGAACTGAGCAGTTCTTC
>14|TRBJ2-1|TRBV27|once|TRBD2
CASRTSGPYNEQFF
TGTGCCAGCAGGACTAGCGGACCGTACAATGAGCAGTTCTTC
>14|TRBJ2-1|TRBV11-2|NA|NA
CASSARGQYNEQFF
TGTGCCAGCAGCGCGCGGGGACAGTACAATGAGCAGTTCTTC
>12|TRBJ1-2|TRBV7-9|NA|NA
CASSSQGYSYTF
TGTGCCAGCAGCTCCCAGGGTTATAGCTACACCTTC
>13|TRBJ1-1|TRBV18|once|TRBD1
CASSPPTSRGLFF
TGTGCCAGCTCACCCCCTACGTCGAGGGGGCTTTTCTTT
>16|TRBJ2-7|TRBV15|NA|TRBD2
CATSRERTSRVYEQYF
TGTGCCACCAGCAGGGAAAGGACTAGCAGGGTATACGAGCAGTACTTC
>16|TRBJ2-1|TRBV6-5|NA|NA
CASSYSEYETYNEQFF
TGTGCCAGCAGTTACTCGGAGTACGAGACCTACAATGAGCAGTTCTTC
>15|TRBJ2-1|TRBV7-9|NA|TRBD2
CASSSTSGAYNEQFF
TGTGCCAGCAGCTCGACTAGCGGAGCCTACAATGAGCAGTTCTTC
>16|TRBJ1-2|TRBV7-2|NA|NA
CASNSPGGRDNYGYTF
TGTGCCAGCAATTCGCCTGGAGGGCGGGATAACTATGGCTACACCTTC
>14|TRBJ1-5|TRBV4-1|NA|NA
CASSQDRGSQPQHF
TGCGCCAGCAGCCAAGATCGAGGTAGTCAGCCCCAGCATTTT
>15|TRBJ2-1|TRBV29-1|once|NA
CSVEYLAMINNEQFF
TGCAGCGTTGAGTACCTAGCGATGATTAACAATGAGCAGTTCTTC
>15|TRBJ2-7|TRBV21-1|NA|NA
CASSKAHRWTYEQYF
TGTGCCAGCAGCAAAGCGCACAGGTGGACCTATGAGCAGTACTTC
>13|TRBJ1-2|TRBV28|NA|NA
CASSVQGNYGYTF
TGTGCCAGCAGTGTTCAGGGAAACTATGGCTACACCTTC
>16|TRBJ1-2|TRBV5-6|NA|TRBD1
CASSVRPRQGVDGYTF
TGTGCCAGCAGCGTGCGTCCTAGACAGGGTGTTGATGGCTACACCTTC
>14|TRBJ2-2|TRBV19|NA|TRBD1
CASRLTGDTGELFF
TGTGCCAGTAGGCTTACAGGGGACACCGGGGAGCTGTTTTTT
>12|TRBJ1-2|TRBV27|NA|TRBD1
CASSRDRAGYTF
TGTGCCAGCTCCCGGGACAGGGCGGGCTACACCTTC
>14|TRBJ1-5|TRBV6-5|few|TRBD1
CASSRDRADQPQHF
TGTGCCAGCAGTCGAGACAGGGCGGATCAGCCCCAGCATTTT
>13|TRBJ2-3|TRBV29-1|NA|NA
CSVGQTSTDTQYF
TGCAGCGTTGGACAGACTAGCACAGATACGCAGTATTTT
>17|TRBJ2-2|TRBV18|once|TRBD2
CASSPSTSGLNTGELFF
TGTGCCAGCTCACCATCCACTAGCGGGCTGAACACCGGGGAGCTGTTTTTT
>17|TRBJ2-7|TRBV5-6|NA|TRBD2
CASSLLTAGGLVYEQYF
TGTGCCAGCAGCTTGTTAACAGCGGGAGGCCTAGTCTACGAGCAGTACTTC
>11|TRBJ2-7|TRBV28|NA|NA
CASSDYYEQYF
TGTGCCAGCAGCGACTATTACGAGCAGTACTTC
>18|TRBJ1-6|TRBV5-1|NA|TRBD1
CASSPREFRGVVHSPLHF
TGCGCCAGCAGCCCGAGGGAGTTCAGGGGGGTAGTTCATTCACCCCTCCACTTT
>12|TRBJ2-3|TRBV19|NA|NA
CASSISADTQYF
TGTGCCAGTAGTATCAGCGCAGATACGCAGTATTTT
>17|TRBJ2-3|TRBV27|NA|TRBD1
CASSVVRTGRRADTQYF
TGTGCCAGCAGTGTAGTCCGGACAGGGAGGCGGGCAGATACGCAGTATTTT
>14|TRBJ1-2|TRBV7-2|once|TRBD1
CASSPPAGGYGYTF
TGTGCCAGCAGCCCGCCGGCAGGGGGCTATGGCTACACCTTC
>15|TRBJ2-2|TRBV11-2|once|NA
CASSSRRQITGELFF
TGTGCCAGCAGCTCACGACGACAGATCACCGGGGAGCTGTTTTTT
>12|TRBJ1-2|TRBV14|NA|NA
CASSQSRGGYTF
TGTGCCAGCAGCCAATCGCGGGGCGGCTACACCTTC
>18|TRBJ1-2|TRBV18|few|TRBD1
CASSPQGSSWTGPYGYTF
TGTGCCAGCTCACCACAAGGCTCCTCCTGGACAGGGCCCTATGGCTACACCTTC
>11|TRBJ2-7|TRBV7-9|NA|NA
CSSSSNYEQYF
TGTTCCAGCAGCTCCAACTACGAGCAGTACTTC
>16|TRBJ2-1|TRBV19|few|NA
CASSIPWQVGHNEQFF
TGTGCCAGTAGTATCCCGTGGCAGGTGGGGCACAATGAGCAGTTCTTC
>15|TRBJ2-7|TRBV7-9|once|TRBD2
CASSARLAGVLEQYF
TGTGCCAGCAGCGCCAGACTAGCGGGAGTTCTCGAGCAGTACTTC